In its sample, the clone carrying this TCR beta chain was seen once. This sample was taken from a study of cytomegalovirus exposure and HLA in healthy donors. The PCR was carried out with 60 Vbeta primers and 13 Jbeta primers. Generated by immunoSEQ multiplex PCR, the TCRdb table keeps only in-frame clones and is missing some. Of fewer than 130,000 clones detected, roughly 71% appear once; the ten largest clones hold about a tenth. Germline CDR1 reads SNHLY; CDR2 reads FYNNEI. V lost 2 bases to trimming and J lost 3 bases, with 13 bases between them. The CDR3 consists of 15 residues. The sequencing input was PBMCs. The sequence derives from a man aged 35 to 55 in good health and CMV-seropositive. The V gene is TRBV2, the J gene TRBJ1-2; D remains ambiguous. The CDR3 DNA follows: TGTGCCAGCAGTGAATATGAGGTAACCTACTATGGCTACACCTTC. Protein sequence: CASSEYEVTYYGYTF.